This TCR beta chain derives from a study of shared clonotypes between healthy human individuals. CD45RO+ cells and CCR7-negative CD45RA+ TemRA cells were combined as CD8 memory. There are 15 residues in the CDR3. CDR1 and CDR2 (germline): MDHEN, SYDVKM. The V gene end was trimmed by 2 bases and the J gene end by 4 bases; junction bases not matched to a gene: 4. Only in-frame clones appear in the TCRdb table, and some are missing; sequencing was by immunoSEQ multiplex PCR. This sample has 650,000 to 700,000 clones; roughly 91% occur once, and the top ten carry about 33%. Study results and caveats: Shared clonotypes across all four donors exceeded non-shared ones in generation probability.

This clone was picked up a small number of times. Its cognate antigen is unknown. The material sequenced was memory CD8+ T cells from PBMCs. Subset meaning: CD45RO+ cells pooled with CCR7-negative TemRA cells. The chain joins TRBV28 to TRBJ1-1, with 10 positions matching TRBD1. This receptor was taken from a man between 18 and 29 years old in good health. Some clones in this sample may be carry-over from other donors' samples. Here the CDR3 DNA reads TGTGCCAGCAGTTTAGCGACAGGGGGCAGCACTGAAGCTTTCTTT. Its protein product is CASSLATGGSTEAFF.